The TCR beta chain described here comes from a study of blood T cells in healthy people across ages. In this sample, this clonotype turned up once. Using a J-beta primer mix together with a sample-barcoded 5' primer, a second PCR was run for 7 to 11 cycles. TCRdb redid the calling of the 5' RACE reads with MiXCR, one entry per CDR3 protein. Of roughly 500,000 distinct CDR3 sequences listed, nearly 25% are singletons. The CDR3 length is 20 residues. Germline V CDR1 and CDR2: MGHRA, YSYEKL. V was pared by 6 bases and J by 8 bases, with 25 bases of the junction left unmatched. This sample also appeared in a second study, on T cells of mothers and their children. This second study notes: Sequencing returned over 10 million TCR beta CDR3 reads per mother and approximately 3 million per child.

The rearrangement joins TRBV4-1 to TRBJ1-2; TRBD1 agrees at 12 bases. Sequencing was carried out using blood. The TCR sequence derives from a boy aged 10-17 years in good health. The CDR3 spells CASRTPGTGGLSSSRRGYTF. The CDR3, as DNA: TGCGCCAGCAGGACGCCCGGGACAGGGGGCTTGTCTAGCAGTCGGAGGGGCTACACCTTC.